These 3 T cell receptor beta chains were sequenced from one sample in a study of OX40 agonist ivuxolimab in advanced cancers. The library relied on the immunoSEQ multiplex PCR assay. TCRdb took this table from immuneACCESS and kept in-frame rearrangements with V and J called. Such tables lack part of the clones; where checked against another copy, unresolved V genes explain under half of the gap, and the rest is unexplained. The sample profile shows 15,000 to 25,000 clones; nearly 70% of them were found once. 12% of the sample comes from the top ten. The sample in question was CD4+ or CD8+ T cells sorted from blood, obtained in a trial of the OX40 agonist ivuxolimab. These receptors all come from an adult with an advanced solid tumor such as melanoma, head and neck, liver or kidney cancer.

This chain links TRBV28 with TRBJ1-1; maybe TRBD1 (5 bases). CDR1 and CDR2 from the germline V gene are MDHEN and SYDVKM. Between the trimmed V and J ends, which lost 3 bases and 2 bases, there was a span of 13 bases. This CDR3 region has 15 residues. The CDR3 loop reads CASSLQRDLNTEAFF. The CDR3 bases are TGTGCCAGCAGTTTGCAGAGGGACCTAAACACTGAAGCTTTCTTT. Supplemented by reference TRBV28 and TRBJ1-1, the full variable domain reads DVKVTQSSRYLVKRTGEKVFLECVQDMDHENMFWYRQDPGLGLRLIYFSYDVKMKEKGDIPEGYSVSREKKERFSLILESASTNQTSMYLCASSLQRDLNTEAFFGQGTRLTVV.

The J gene is TRBJ2-5, the V gene TRBV4-3, with D possibly called TRBD1 or TRBD2 (6 bases each). V was trimmed by 5 bases and J by 2 bases, leaving 21 bases between them. Germline V gives CDR1 LGHNA, CDR2 YSLEER. The CDR3 runs to 17 residues. The CDR3 nucleotides read TGCGCCAGCAGCTTTGAGCACCGGGGGCCGCTACAAGAGACCCAGTACTTC. It translates to CASSFEHRGPLQETQYF.

The genes are TRBV6-5 and TRBJ2-1, with 9 bases identical to TRBD1. V was clipped by 2 bases and J by 0 bases; unmatched bases: 2. The CDR3 runs to 16 residues. Germline CDR1 reads MNHEY; CDR2 reads SVGAGI. CDR3 region: CASSYGTGSSYNEQFF. In nucleotides, the CDR3 is TGTGCCAGCAGTTACGGGACAGGGAGCTCCTACAATGAGCAGTTCTTC.